This T cell receptor beta chain originates from a study of patients and donors after allogeneic stem cell transplantation. TCRdb re-analysed the RT-PCR reads in MiXCR, keeping a single row per CDR3 protein. The sample records roughly 40,000 distinct CDR3 sequences, under 35% being singletons. The CDR3 runs 14 residues. Per germline, CDR1 LNHDA and CDR2 SQIVND (reference sequence). V was cut by 0 bases and J by 0 bases, with 3 bases left in between. This clonotype was counted a single time. The specimen was blood, either unsorted or a sorted T cell fraction (not recorded which). V is TRBV19 and J is TRBJ2-4; no clear D gene. The receptor was isolated from a human donor who was either an allogeneic HSCT recipient or a stem cell or donor lymphocyte infusion donor (not recorded which). It is not recorded whose cells these are; they may come from a transplant donor. The CDR3 is CASSIDGAKNIQYF. As DNA, the CDR3 is TGTGCCAGTAGTATAGACGGAGCCAAAAACATTCAGTACTTC.